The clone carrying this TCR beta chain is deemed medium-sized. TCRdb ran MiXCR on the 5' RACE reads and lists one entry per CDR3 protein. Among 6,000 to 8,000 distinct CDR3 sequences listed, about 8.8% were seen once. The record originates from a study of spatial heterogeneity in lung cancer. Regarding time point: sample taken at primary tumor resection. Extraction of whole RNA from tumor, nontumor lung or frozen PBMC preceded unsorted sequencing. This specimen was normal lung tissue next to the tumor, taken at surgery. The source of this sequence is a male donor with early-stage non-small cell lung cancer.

The CDR3 is CASSQSRGGGEQYF. In nucleotides, the CDR3 is TGTGCCAGCAGCCAAAGTCGGGGGGGCGGAGAGCAGTACTTC. V is TRBV4-2 and J is TRBJ2-7, with TRBD2 matching 8 bases. Germline V gene lookup returns CDR1 LGHNA and CDR2 YNFKEQ. V dropped 2 bases and J dropped 7; count of bases not matched to a gene: 7. The length of the CDR3 is 14 residues.